Shown below are 21 T cell receptor beta chains from a single sample sequenced in a study of technical replicates of blood from a handful of donors (dated by TCRdb to about 2017). Preparation of the library involved the immunoSEQ multiplex PCR assay. TCRdb obtained this table from immuneACCESS and retained in-frame rearrangements with V and J assigned. These tables miss some clones; where compared with another copy, unresolved V genes account for less than half of the shortfall, and the remainder is unexplained. This sample has roughly 9,900 clones in its table, and roughly 94% of those were observed once. In total, the top ten clones hold approximately 6.6% of the sample. Sequencing was done on a sample of PBMCs. The receptors here all came from a human donor in good health.

The chain carries TRBV11-2 and TRBJ2-2, with D unresolved. Trimming took off 1 base at V and 4 bases at J, with 7 bases between the two ends. Germline loops: CDR1 SGHAT, CDR2 FQNNGV. The CDR3 has 14 residues. The CDR3 DNA reads TGTGCCAGCAGCTTAGCGTACGGCACCGGGGAGCTGTTTTTT. It is translated as CASSLAYGTGELFF.

The V gene is TRBV7-9, the J gene TRBJ1-4; possibly TRBD1 for D (5 bases). Germline V gives CDR1 SEHNR, CDR2 FQNEAQ (reference sequence). Deletions cut 4 bases from V and 8 bases from J, with 17 bases between. This CDR3 has 15 amino acids. In DNA, the CDR3 is TGTGCCAGCAGCTCGGGACTCCTGGGCCGCGAAAAACTGTTTTTT. Translated: CASSSGLLGREKLFF.

The rearrangement uses TRBV29-1 and TRBJ2-7; D may be TRBD1 (5 bases). Germline CDR1 reads SQVTM; CDR2 reads ANQGSEA. The CDR3 totals 11 residues. Trimming cost V 5 bases and J 2 bases, with 7 bases left between them. DNA for the CDR3: TGCAGCGTTTCACAGGCCTACGAGCAGTACTTC. Translation: CSVSQAYEQYF.

The V call is TRBV7-9, the J call TRBJ2-6; D is possibly TRBD1 (6 bases). CDR1 and CDR2 from the germline V gene are SEHNR and FQNEAQ (reference sequence). This CDR3 is 19 amino acids long. Trimming took 7 bases from V and 2 from J, leaving 24 bases between them. The CDR3 nucleotides read TGTGCCAGCATCCCCCCTCTACAGGGTGGGGGCGCTGGGGCCAACGTCCTGACTTTC. Translated: CASIPPLQGGGAGANVLTF.

CDR3 loop: CASSPTGTAGQGQYF. The CDR3 nucleotides are TGTGCCAGTAGTCCGACCGGGACAGCCGGTCAAGGGCAGTACTTC. V gene TRBV19 combines with J gene TRBJ2-7, with 7 positions matching TRBD1. Germline loops: CDR1 LNHDA, CDR2 SQIVND (reference sequence). V lost 5 bases to trimming and J lost 9 bases; unmatched junction nucleotides: 16. The CDR3 is 15 amino acids.

The chain has TRBV19 and TRBJ1-2; 9 bases line up with TRBD1. The CDR3 runs 14 residues. Germline values: CDR1 LNHDA, CDR2 SQIVND (reference sequence). V trimming: 9 bases; J trimming: 6 bases; junction bases outside the gene matches: 11. This CDR3 is CASRQGQGVHGYTF. DNA of the CDR3: TGTGCCAGCCGCCAGGGACAGGGCGTCCATGGCTACACCTTC.

The rearrangement uses TRBV6-5 and TRBJ2-7; 9 bases are shared with TRBD2. The V gene's germline CDR1 is MNHEY and CDR2 SVGAGI. Trimming at V came to 3 bases and at J to 3 bases, leaving 6 bases not matched to a gene. CDR3 length: 15 residues. The CDR3 DNA reads as TGTGCCAGCAGTTATTTTAGTAGCGGGAGCTACGAGCAGTACTTC. This translates into CASSYFSSGSYEQYF.

The rearrangement uses TRBV7-9 and TRBJ1-5; D is unclear. V was pared by 0 bases and J by 3 bases, with 3 bases between. CDR3 length: 13 amino acids. Germline assignment: CDR1 SEHNR and CDR2 FQNEAQ (reference sequence). In nucleotides, the CDR3 is TGTGCCAGCAGCTTAGCCCTCAATCAGCCCCAGCATTTT. Translation: CASSLALNQPQHF.

This clone appeared a single time. The genes are TRBV7-9 and TRBJ2-7, with TRBD2 matching 7 bases. The CDR3 has 14 residues. V shed 5 bases and J 6 bases; nucleotides not matched to a gene: 10. Germline V gene lookup returns CDR1 SEHNR and CDR2 FQNEAQ (reference sequence). The CDR3 loop reads CASSPDWAGVEQYF. The CDR3 bases are TGTGCCAGCAGCCCGGACTGGGCGGGAGTCGAGCAGTACTTC.

The V call is TRBV30, the J call TRBJ2-5; the match to TRBD1 covers 7 bases. The trim removed 2 bases at V and 2 bases at J, leaving 5 bases unmatched. The CDR3 consists of 14 residues. CDR1 is GTSNPN and CDR2 is SVGIG in the germline V gene (reference sequence). CDR3 in DNA: TGTGCCTGGAGTATCTCAGGGGGACAAGAGACCCAGTACTTC. Translated, it gives CAWSISGGQETQYF.

The chain is built from TRBV30 and TRBJ2-1; 16 bases map to TRBD2. In germline, CDR1 is GTSNPN, CDR2 SVGIG (reference sequence). V lost 1 base and J lost 3; bases outside the gene matches: 6. The CDR3 covers 18 residues. The CDR3 sequence is CAWSGGTSGRAFYNEQFF. CDR3 DNA sequence: TGTGCCTGGAGTGGTGGGACTAGCGGGAGGGCCTTCTACAATGAGCAGTTCTTC.

The chain carries TRBV6-5 and TRBJ2-7; 10 bases match TRBD2. The junction had 5 bases not matched to a gene; V was cut back by 6 bases and J by 0 bases. Germline-derived CDR1 and CDR2 are MNHEY and SVGAGI. There are 15 residues in the CDR3. This CDR3 is CASSSGLADSYEQYF. The CDR3 region has the DNA TGTGCCAGCAGCTCCGGACTAGCGGACTCCTACGAGCAGTACTTC.

The gene calls are TRBV19 and TRBJ1-1, with D unresolved. This CDR3 region has 13 residues. CDR1 is LNHDA and CDR2 is SQIVND in the germline V gene (reference sequence). V shed 4 bases and J shed 5 bases, with 11 bases lying between them. Here the CDR3 reads CASSRHSATEAFF. DNA of the CDR3: TGTGCCAGTAGTAGACACAGTGCTACTGAAGCTTTCTTT.

The chain recombines TRBV7-2 with TRBJ1-3; D call uncertain. The CDR3 loop spans 16 amino acids. V lost 4 bases and J 0 bases, leaving 13 bases between the germline ends. Germline V gene lookup returns CDR1 SGHTA and CDR2 FQGNSA. CDR3 region: CASSSIAASSGNTIYF. In DNA form, the CDR3 reads TGTGCCAGCAGCTCGATCGCGGCGAGCTCTGGAAACACCATATATTTT. Drawing the rest from reference TRBV7-2 and TRBJ1-3, the complete variable domain is GAGVSQSPSNKVTEKGKDVELRCDPISGHTALYWYRQSLGQGLEFLIYFQGNSAPDKSGLPSDRFSAERTGGSVSTLTIQRTQQEDSAVYLCASSSIAASSGNTIYFGEGSWLTVV.

The chain is built from TRBV2 and TRBJ2-2; weak D call: TRBD2 (13 bases). The germline CDR1 and CDR2 sequences are SNHLY and FYNNEI. The CDR3 is made up of 23 amino acids. V was cut by 4 bases and J by 0 bases, with 33 bases left in between. CDR3 protein: CASSAFRGQGAGLAGANTGELFF. DNA for the CDR3: TGTGCCAGCAGTGCCTTTAGGGGACAGGGGGCAGGACTAGCGGGAGCGAACACCGGGGAGCTGTTTTTT.

V usage is TRBV7-9 and J usage is TRBJ2-7, with TRBD1 matching 9 bases. The trim removed 5 bases at V and 2 bases at J, leaving 7 bases unmatched. The CDR3 runs 15 residues. Germline V lookup: CDR1 SEHNR, CDR2 FQNEAQ (reference sequence). This chain's CDR3 is CASSTGTGWTYEQYF. The CDR3 DNA reads as TGTGCCAGCAGCACCGGGACAGGGTGGACCTACGAGCAGTACTTC.

V gene TRBV19 combines with J gene TRBJ1-1; 8 nucleotides match TRBD1. The V gene's germline CDR1 is LNHDA and CDR2 SQIVND (reference sequence). The junction had 1 base not matched to a gene; V was cut back by 6 bases and J by 1 base. The CDR3 runs 13 residues. The CDR3, as DNA: TGTGCCAGTAGGGACAGGGAGAACACTGAAGCTTTCTTT. It translates to CASRDRENTEAFF.

This clone has more than one count but fewer than ten. The CDR3 region is CASSLLSGPYEQYF. The CDR3 nucleotides read TGTGCCAGCAGCTTACTTAGCGGACCCTACGAGCAGTACTTC. The chain recombines TRBV7-9 with TRBJ2-7; possible D gene TRBD2, 6 bases. Trimming removed 2 bases at V and 2 bases at J, with 10 bases between. Germline V lookup: CDR1 SEHNR, CDR2 FQNEAQ (reference sequence). This CDR3 is 14 amino acids long.

The chain uses TRBV11-2 and TRBJ2-7; 10 bases match TRBD1. Losses at the gene ends were 1 base for V and 0 bases for J; bases not matched to a gene: 0. The CDR3 extends over 15 amino acids. Germline V gene data show CDR1 as SGHAT and CDR2 as FQNNGV. The CDR3 coding sequence is TGTGCCAGCAGCTTAGGGACAGGGGGCTCCTACGAGCAGTACTTC. Amino acid sequence: CASSLGTGGSYEQYF.

This chain connects TRBV6-1 to TRBJ2-3; 7 bases align to TRBD2. The V segment lost 9 bases and the J segment 0 bases; nucleotides outside the gene matches: 3. There are 13 residues in the CDR3. Germline CDR1 and CDR2: MNHNS and SASEGT. The CDR3 DNA is TGTGCCAGTGGGGGGGAGAGCACAGATACGCAGTATTTT. Protein: CASGGESTDTQYF.

This rearrangement joins TRBV18 to TRBJ1-4; 9 nucleotides agree with TRBD1. From germline, CDR1 is KGHSH and CDR2 LQKENI. Trimming at V came to 0 bases and at J to 8 bases, leaving 4 bases not matched to a gene. The CDR3 spans 15 residues. CDR3 protein: CASSPPGQGGEKLFF. The DNA of the CDR3 is TGTGCCAGCTCACCACCGGGACAGGGCGGGGAAAAACTGTTTTTT.